This T cell receptor (beta chain) was documented in a study of CD8+CD57+ T cells in acquired aplastic anemia. Study-level background: An average of 3.2 ug of DNA was obtained from sorted CD4+ and CD8+ cells. Study observations and caveats: Patients and controls had in common twenty-nine CD8+ CDR3 sequences.

Germline values: CDR1 SGHDN, CDR2 FVKESK. Trimming pared 0 bases from V and 5 bases from J, leaving 8 bases between. The CDR3 loop spans 14 amino acids. Sequencing involved patients with CD8+CD57+ cell expansion previously shown by flow cytometry. Patients had not yet gotten any therapy when their blood was taken for sampling. TCR beta VDJ and CDR3 profiles were obtained from a genomic DNA template. TCRdb used MiXCR to reprocess the reads, holding one entry per CDR3 protein. Found here are more than 150,000 distinct CDR3 sequences, nearly 50% of them singletons; the top ten hold 10% to 15%. There are many counts of this clonotype. Antigen specificity is unknown.

Sequenced sample: sorted CD4+, CD8+, or CD8+CD57+ T cells (not recorded which) from PBMCs. The chain links TRBV14 to TRBJ2-1; D not certain. This TCR was sampled from a human donor with aplastic anemia. CDR3 amino acids: CASSQDLVNNEQFF. The CDR3 coding sequence is TGTGCCAGCAGCCAAGACTTGGTAAACAATGAGCAGTTCTTC.